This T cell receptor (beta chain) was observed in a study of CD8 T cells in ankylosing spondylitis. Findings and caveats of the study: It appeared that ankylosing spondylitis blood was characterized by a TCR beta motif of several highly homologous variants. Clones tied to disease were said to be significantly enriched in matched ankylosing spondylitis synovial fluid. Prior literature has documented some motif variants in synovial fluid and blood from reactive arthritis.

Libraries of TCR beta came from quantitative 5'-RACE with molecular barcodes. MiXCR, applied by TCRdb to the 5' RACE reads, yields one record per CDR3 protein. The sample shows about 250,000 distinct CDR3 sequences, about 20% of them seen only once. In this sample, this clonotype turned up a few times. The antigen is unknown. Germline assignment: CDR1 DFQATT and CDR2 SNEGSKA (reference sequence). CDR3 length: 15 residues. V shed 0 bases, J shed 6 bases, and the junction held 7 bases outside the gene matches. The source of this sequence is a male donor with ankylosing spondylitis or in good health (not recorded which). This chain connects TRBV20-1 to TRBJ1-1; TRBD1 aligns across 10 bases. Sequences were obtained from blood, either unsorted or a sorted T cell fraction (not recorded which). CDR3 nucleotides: TGCAGTGCTAGAGAGGACAGGGGGTTGAGGGCTGAAGCTTTCTTT. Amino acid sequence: CSAREDRGLRAEAFF.